The source of this T cell receptor beta chain is a study of shared clonotypes between healthy human individuals. Study-wide context: Three plates each covered CD4 naive and memory; CD8 naive two, CD8 memory one. General study findings and limits: Clonotypes shared by all four donors outscored non-shared clonotypes in generation probability.

Per germline, CDR1 MGHDK and CDR2 SYGVNS. V dropped 5 bases and J dropped 2 bases, with 12 bases sitting between them. The CDR3 is 14 residues long. Data came from immunoSEQ multiplex PCR; TCRdb stores just in-frame clones and leaves some out. This table holds about 2 million clones, approximately 95% found once. Only Caucasian adults living in Nashville, Tennessee made up the donor group. With regard to this clone: What it binds is unknown.

This clonotype was sampled from a man younger than 30 in good health. Sequenced: naive CD4+ T cells sorted from blood. Noted subset: CD45RA+ positively selected. The chain is built from TRBV25-1 and TRBJ1-1; maybe TRBD1 (6 bases). This CDR3 reads CASSKSGVNTEAFF. The CDR3 DNA reads TGTGCCAGCAGTAAATCAGGGGTAAACACTGAAGCTTTCTTT.